The rows below give T cell receptor beta chains drawn from one sample of a study of response to subunit inactivated influenza vaccine. MiXCR was run by TCRdb on the RT-PCR reads, yielding one entry per CDR3 protein. The sample yields just under 550,000 distinct CDR3 sequences, around 25% seen once. These data also featured in a second study, about T cells expressing NK-cell markers.

This specimen was CD4+ T cells sorted from PBMCs, taken approximately 12 days after vaccination. The source is a man aged 50 to 59 who received an inactivated influenza vaccine. Each CDR3 is given with its conserved first and last residue.

V gene: TRBV2; J gene: TRBJ2-3; CDR3 protein: CASSEIPISGTDTQYF
V gene: TRBV5-1; J gene: TRBJ2-7; CDR3 protein: CASSLSGTSSYEQYF
V gene: TRBV29-1; J gene: TRBJ2-3; CDR3 protein: CSAGTGPTDTQYF
V gene: TRBV7-2; J gene: TRBJ2-7; CDR3 protein: CASSRGLGLHEQYF
V gene: TRBV6-1; J gene: TRBJ2-2; CDR3 protein: CASTRSGPGLGTGELFF
V gene: TRBV7-3; J gene: TRBJ1-1; CDR3 protein: CTSSLDLYTEAFF
V gene: TRBV18; J gene: TRBJ2-1; CDR3 protein: CASSPLGTSGLNEQFF
V gene: TRBV7-2; J gene: TRBJ1-2; CDR3 protein: CASSFLISEPGLGYTF
V gene: TRBV24-1; J gene: TRBJ2-1; CDR3 protein: CATSESSGGPFYEQFF
V gene: TRBV4-3; J gene: TRBJ1-1; CDR3 protein: CASSQAANTEAFF
V gene: TRBV29-1; J gene: TRBJ2-5; CDR3 protein: CSVEEGASQETQYF
V gene: TRBV28; J gene: TRBJ1-2; CDR3 protein: CASSLTHPYGYTF
V gene: TRBV11-2; J gene: TRBJ1-2; CDR3 protein: CASSLDLPGQGARGYTF
V gene: TRBV5-1; J gene: TRBJ2-2; CDR3 protein: CASNPGTAGELFF
V gene: TRBV11-2; J gene: TRBJ1-3; CDR3 protein: CASSAGRTGNTIYF
V gene: TRBV5-6; J gene: TRBJ1-1; CDR3 protein: CASSLLYTEAFF
V gene: TRBV5-5; J gene: TRBJ2-5; CDR3 protein: CASSLGLAGTKTQYF
V gene: TRBV7-2; J gene: TRBJ1-2; CDR3 protein: CASSLGRPQYGYTF
V gene: TRBV5-1; J gene: TRBJ2-6; CDR3 protein: CASSFGTGLSGANVLTF
V gene: TRBV2; J gene: TRBJ2-2; CDR3 protein: CAGTGGLTNTGELFF
V gene: TRBV16; J gene: TRBJ2-1; CDR3 protein: CASSQSAQGSVFF
V gene: TRBV10-3; J gene: TRBJ2-7; CDR3 protein: CAISESTRGEGEQYF
V gene: TRBV4-1; J gene: TRBJ2-3; CDR3 protein: CASSQDIQLLDTQYF
V gene: TRBV20-1; J gene: TRBJ2-2; CDR3 protein: CSARSGRGTGELFF
V gene: TRBV5-6; J gene: TRBJ2-1; CDR3 protein: CASSWRDRNNEQFF
V gene: TRBV9; J gene: TRBJ2-2; CDR3 protein: CASSVGLDTGELFF
V gene: TRBV12-3/TRBV12-4; J gene: TRBJ2-1; CDR3 protein: CASSFGHRNEQFF
V gene: TRBV28; J gene: TRBJ2-7; CDR3 protein: CASSSGLLKEQYF
V gene: TRBV12-3/TRBV12-4; J gene: TRBJ1-4; CDR3 protein: CASSLNQGEKLFF
V gene: TRBV6-2/TRBV6-3; J gene: TRBJ2-3; CDR3 protein: CASRSTSTDTQYF
V gene: TRBV5-1; J gene: TRBJ2-1; CDR3 protein: CASSLATDSGMNNEQFF
V gene: TRBV6-1; J gene: TRBJ2-7; CDR3 protein: CASSRTRDRVYYEQYF
V gene: TRBV7-2; J gene: TRBJ2-7; CDR3 protein: CASSISFRLGSGEQYF
V gene: TRBV5-1; J gene: TRBJ2-3; CDR3 protein: CASSLDGSGPGTDTQYF
V gene: TRBV20-1; J gene: TRBJ1-1; CDR3 protein: CSAGTRDSNTEAFF
V gene: TRBV24-1; J gene: TRBJ2-7; CDR3 protein: CATSDGPFREQYF
V gene: TRBV15; J gene: TRBJ2-7; CDR3 protein: CATSSGQGLYEQYF
V gene: TRBV3-1; J gene: TRBJ1-5; CDR3 protein: CASSQVQGSNQPQHF